Listed here are 9 T cell receptor beta chains from one sample, sequenced in a study of blood T cell repertoires in COVID-19. Here immunoSEQ multiplex PCR was the method, and the copy in TCRdb shows in-frame clones only, minus some. Of 200,000 or so clones listed, more than 80% were seen once; the top ten hold roughly 8.1%. Input material: PBMCs or T cells enriched from blood (not recorded which). The source of these receptors is a woman aged 18-29 years who had recovered from COVID-19.

The chain joins TRBV5-4 to TRBJ2-5; 13 bases agree with TRBD2. The germline gives CDR1 SGHNT, CDR2 YYREEE (reference sequence). The CDR3 has 15 amino acids. Germline trimming cut 0 bases from V and 7 bases from J; bases unmatched to any gene: 3. CDR3 region: CASSLGTSGGATQYF. The CDR3 DNA reads as TGTGCCAGCAGCTTGGGTACTAGCGGGGGGGCGACCCAGTACTTC.

The chain employs TRBV7-6 and TRBJ2-7; tentative D call: TRBD1 (6 bases). Germline V CDR1 and CDR2: SGHVS, FNYEAQ. The V end was cut by 1 base, the J end by 4 bases, with 17 bases between. This CDR3 comprises 16 residues. This chain's CDR3 is CASSLEVFGGAYEQYF. The DNA for the CDR3 is TGTGCCAGCAGCTTAGAAGTCTTTGGGGGCGCATACGAGCAGTACTTC.

A single count supports this clone. The rearrangement uses TRBV28 and TRBJ1-2, with 8 positions matching TRBD1. The junction had 9 bases not matched to a gene; V was cut back by 5 bases and J by 4 bases. Germline CDR1 reads MDHEN; CDR2 reads SYDVKM. The CDR3 extends over 15 amino acids. In DNA form, the CDR3 reads TGTGCCAGCAGTAAACCCGGGACAGGAGTCTATGGCTACACCTTC. Its protein product is CASSKPGTGVYGYTF.

The gene calls are TRBV6-2 or TRBV6-3 and TRBJ1-6; 11 bases are a match to TRBD1. With 5 bases clipped from V and 6 bases from J, the junction kept 3 bases outside the gene matches. This CDR3 has 15 residues. Germline values: CDR1 MNHEY, CDR2 SVGEGT. CDR3 bases: TGTGCCAGCAGTGGACAGGGGGCGGGTAATTCACCCCTCCACTTT. As protein: CASSGQGAGNSPLHF.

This rearrangement joins TRBV9 to TRBJ2-2, with D perhaps TRBD2 (5 bases). Germline-derived CDR1 and CDR2 are SGDLS and YYNGEE. Trimming stripped 2 bases from V and 5 bases from J, with 13 bases between. This CDR3 has 15 residues. The CDR3 nucleotides read TGTGCCAGCAGCGTTCCTAGCATAGGTACCGGGGAGCTGTTTTTT. It yields the protein CASSVPSIGTGELFF. Full variable domain (missing parts from reference TRBV9 and TRBJ2-2): DSGVTQTPKHLITATGQRVTLRCSPRSGDLSVYWYQQSLDQGLQFLIQYYNGEERAKGNILERFSAQQFPDLHSELNLSSLELGDSALYFCASSVPSIGTGELFFGEGSRLTVL.

The V call is TRBV6-6, the J call TRBJ2-2; TRBD1 aligns across 7 bases. The CDR3 is made up of 14 amino acids. Germline loops: CDR1 MNHNY, CDR2 SVGAGI (reference sequence). Unmatched junction bases numbered 6, after V lost 5 bases and J lost 6 bases. This CDR3 reads CASSRSTGPGELFF. The DNA for the CDR3 is TGTGCCAGCAGTCGATCGACAGGGCCCGGGGAGCTGTTTTTT.

The V and J genes are TRBV12-3 or TRBV12-4 and TRBJ1-2; possibly TRBD1 for D (5 bases). Deletions cut 5 bases from V and 5 bases from J, with 12 bases between. There are 13 residues in the CDR3. CDR3 nucleotide sequence: TGTGCCAGCAGTACCGGACAATATTATGGCTACACCTTC. Protein sequence: CASSTGQYYGYTF.

The chain uses TRBV30 and TRBJ2-1; 7 nucleotides line up with TRBD2. Germline V lookup: CDR1 GTSNPN, CDR2 SVGIG (reference sequence). The junction had 5 bases not matched to a gene; V was cut back by 1 base and J by 5 bases. CDR3 length equals 14 residues. CDR3 sequence reads: CAWSDGGGNNEQFF. The DNA for the CDR3 is TGTGCCTGGAGTGATGGCGGGGGTAACAATGAGCAGTTCTTC.

This clone appeared once. V gene TRBV3-1 (or the pseudogene TRBV3-2) combines with J gene TRBJ1-1, with D tentatively TRBD1 (5 bases). V gave up 0 bases and J gave up 0 bases, with 11 bases separating them. CDR1 LGHDT and CDR2 YNNKEL come from the germline V gene (reference sequence). The CDR3 is 16 residues long. This CDR3 is CASSQDRGVLNTEAFF. The CDR3, as DNA: TGTGCCAGCAGCCAAGATCGGGGGGTCCTGAACACTGAAGCTTTCTTT.